One sample yielded the 19 T cell receptor beta chains listed below, sequenced in a study of blood T cell repertoires in COVID-19 (dated by TCRdb to the early 2020s). Libraries came from the immunoSEQ multiplex PCR assay. This immuneACCESS table, as held by TCRdb, lists in-frame sequences with V and J called but not all clones. Of the missing ones, under half trace to an unresolved V gene in checked studies; the others have no known cause. The sample table holds over 85,000 clones, of which 70% to 90% were seen once. Jointly, the top ten make up roughly 4.2% of the sample. Sequencing was performed on peripheral blood. The source of these receptors is a human donor with COVID-19, enrolled during active disease. The donor label of this sample is uncertain.

The rearrangement joins TRBV11-2 to TRBJ1-5; 7 bases fit TRBD1. Germline V lookup: CDR1 SGHAT, CDR2 FQNNGV. V lost 3 bases to trimming and J lost 0 bases; unmatched junction nucleotides: 2. The CDR3 totals 15 residues. The CDR3 region has the DNA TGTGCCAGCAGCTTCGGGACAGATAGCAATCAGCCCCAGCATTTT. Translating it yields CASSFGTDSNQPQHF.

This clone has a handful of counts. The chain has TRBV5-5 and TRBJ1-1, with D hard to call. The length of the CDR3 is 13 residues. Germline loops: CDR1 SGHKS, CDR2 YYEKEE (reference sequence). Trimming shortened V by 3 bases and J by 4 bases, and 10 bases separated the two germline ends. The CDR3 spells CASSSNSRTEAFF. CDR3 sequence (DNA): TGTGCCAGCAGCTCCAACAGTCGCACTGAAGCTTTCTTT.

The CDR3 DNA reads TGTGCCAGCAGTTTCGGGACAGGCGAGGGTGAGCAGTTCTTC. Its protein product is CASSFGTGEGEQFF. V and J are TRBV5-6 and TRBJ2-1, with 8 bases lining up with TRBD1. Per germline, CDR1 SGHDT and CDR2 YYEEEE. The junction had 10 bases not matched to a gene; V was cut back by 5 bases and J by 9 bases. The CDR3 extends over 14 amino acids.

J is TRBJ2-7 and V is TRBV5-1, with D perhaps matching TRBD2 (6 bases). Germline V lookup: CDR1 SGHRS, CDR2 YFSETQ. Trimming took 2 bases from V and 2 from J, leaving 11 bases between them. The CDR3 has 14 amino acids. This CDR3 reads CASSFTSGPYEQYF. In nucleotides, the CDR3 is TGCGCCAGCAGCTTTACCAGCGGGCCCTACGAGCAGTACTTC.

V usage is TRBV4-1 and J usage is TRBJ1-1; D gene unclear. The V gene's germline CDR1 is MGHRA and CDR2 YSYEKL. This CDR3 has 14 amino acids. Trimming shortened V by 0 bases and J by 0 bases, and 5 bases separated the two germline ends. The CDR3 DNA is TGCGCCAGCAGCCAAGACCCTATGAACACTGAAGCTTTCTTT. Its protein is CASSQDPMNTEAFF.

The V call is TRBV6-5, the J call TRBJ2-1, with D perhaps matching TRBD1 (5 bases). Germline lookup yields CDR1 MNHEY and CDR2 SVGAGI. There are 11 residues in the CDR3. With 4 bases removed from V and 15 bases from J, the gap between germline ends came to 13 bases. The CDR3 coding sequence is TGTGCCAGCAGTTCGGGCAGGGTAGCGTTCTTC. Amino acid sequence: CASSSGRVAFF.

The chain recombines TRBV6-5 with TRBJ2-7; the match to TRBD1 covers 7 bases. Trimming at V came to 6 bases and at J to 2 bases, leaving 7 bases not matched to a gene. This CDR3 spans 14 amino acids. Germline V lookup: CDR1 MNHEY, CDR2 SVGAGI. CDR3 DNA: TGTGCCAGCAGGGCCGGGACAGCCACCTACGAGCAGTACTTC. Translating it yields CASRAGTATYEQYF.

The chain links TRBV24-1 to TRBJ2-3, with D tentatively TRBD2 (6 bases). CDR1 KGHDR and CDR2 SFDVKD come from the germline V gene. The CDR3 is 16 residues long. With 2 bases removed from V and 5 bases from J, the gap between germline ends came to 16 bases. The CDR3 here is CATSDYERVGRDTQYF. The CDR3 region has the DNA TGTGCCACCAGTGATTACGAGCGGGTCGGGCGAGATACGCAGTATTTT.

V gene TRBV4-2 combines with J gene TRBJ2-3; TRBD2 aligns across 16 bases. CDR1 and CDR2 from the germline V gene are LGHNA and YNFKEQ. The J segment lost 5 bases and the V segment lost 5 bases, leaving 13 bases of the junction unmatched. The CDR3 runs 19 residues. The CDR3 spells CASSSQAPGLAGGVDTQYF. For the CDR3, the DNA is TGTGCCAGCAGCTCTCAGGCACCGGGACTAGCGGGAGGGGTAGATACGCAGTATTTT.

A note on this clone: Germline is not matched at one junction end, which may reflect a read error. The sample has other DNA sequences that encode this CDR3 too. The rearrangement joins TRBV6-5 to TRBJ1-6, with unresolved D. This CDR3 has 16 residues. Germline loops: CDR1 MNHEY, CDR2 SVGAGI. The CDR3 loop reads CASSYSTRQGGSPLHF. CDR3 nucleotides: TGTGCCAGCAGCTACTCGACGCGACAAGGAGGTTCACCCCTCCACTTT.

The chain couples TRBV5-1 to TRBJ1-5; 7 positions match TRBD1. Germline assignment: CDR1 SGHRS and CDR2 YFSETQ. The CDR3 length is 15 residues. V lost 0 bases and J lost 3; bases outside the gene matches: 3. The CDR3 DNA follows: TGCGCCAGCAGCTTGGCAGGGGGGATCAATCAGCCCCAGCATTTT. Translated, it gives CASSLAGGINQPQHF.

V is TRBV3-1 (or the pseudogene TRBV3-2) and J is TRBJ2-7, with a weak D call TRBD1 (6 bases). Germline CDR1 LGHDT, CDR2 YNNKEL (reference sequence). The ends were cut back, 0 bases at V and 3 bases at J, with 12 bases in the middle. The length of the CDR3 is 15 residues. The CDR3 spells CASSQDWTAGYEQYF. The CDR3 nucleotides are TGTGCCAGCAGCCAAGATTGGACAGCAGGCTACGAGCAGTACTTC.

V usage is TRBV24-1 and J usage is TRBJ1-6; 7 nucleotides match TRBD1. V was clipped by 9 bases and J by 6 bases; unmatched bases: 7. The CDR3 covers 14 residues. Germline lookup yields CDR1 KGHDR and CDR2 SFDVKD. The CDR3 DNA sequence: TGTGCCACCCAGTCCGGGACAGTTAATTCACCCCTCCACTTT. It yields the protein CATQSGTVNSPLHF.

This chain links TRBV5-1 with TRBJ2-7; D gene uncertain. Trimming cost V 1 base and J 3 bases, with 8 bases left between them. The length of the CDR3 is 13 residues. Germline V CDR1 and CDR2: SGHRS, YFSETQ. The CDR3 region has the DNA TGCGCCAGCAGCTTGAATCCGGGCTACGAGCAGTACTTC. This codes for CASSLNPGYEQYF.

This chain joins TRBV5-1 and TRBJ1-1, with D tentatively TRBD1 (6 bases). The length of the CDR3 is 17 residues. CDR1 and CDR2 from the germline V gene are SGHRS and YFSETQ. Trimming left V 4 bases short and J 0 bases short, with 19 bases between. For the CDR3, the DNA is TGCGCCAGCAGCCCCCGGGGGGGGGCCCCCCTGAACACTGAAGCTTTCTTT. It codes for CASSPRGGAPLNTEAFF. Full variable domain (outside the CDR3, taken from reference TRBV5-1 and TRBJ1-1): KAGVTQTPRYLIKTRGQQVTLSCSPISGHRSVSWYQQTPGQGLQFLFEYFSETQRNKGNFPGRFSGRQFSNSRSEMNVSTLELGDSALYLCASSPRGGAPLNTEAFFGQGTRLTVV.

This chain connects TRBV5-1 to TRBJ2-2; the match to TRBD1 covers 7 bases. The CDR3 is 15 residues long. Germline loops: CDR1 SGHRS, CDR2 YFSETQ. The J segment lost 4 bases and the V segment lost 4 bases, leaving 7 bases of the junction unmatched. CDR3 DNA: TGCGCCAGCAGCGTAGGGACAGCGATCACCGGGGAGCTGTTTTTT. Protein product: CASSVGTAITGELFF.

This rearrangement joins TRBV7-9 to TRBJ1-1; D is ambiguous. CDR1 is SEHNR and CDR2 is FQNEAQ in the germline V gene (reference sequence). The V and J ends lost 3 bases and 1 base respectively, with 6 bases between them. CDR3 length equals 13 residues. The CDR3 region is CASSFNGNTEAFF. CDR3 DNA: TGTGCCAGCAGCTTTAACGGGAACACTGAAGCTTTCTTT.

The chain is built from TRBV30 and TRBJ2-7; D gene ambiguous. The V gene lost 4 bases and the J gene lost 3 bases, with 13 bases spanning the gap. Looked up from germline, CDR1 is GTSNPN and CDR2 is SVGIG (reference sequence). This CDR3 is built from 13 residues. In DNA, the CDR3 is TGTGCCTGGAATCGCGTCCCCTACTACGAGCAGTACTTC. It codes for CAWNRVPYYEQYF.

The J gene is TRBJ2-7, the V gene TRBV2; D possibly corresponds to TRBD2 (5 bases). Germline CDR1 reads SNHLY; CDR2 reads FYNNEI. Trimming pared 1 base from V and 6 bases from J, leaving 10 bases between. The CDR3 loop spans 13 amino acids. The CDR3 reads CASSEEARGEQYF. Here the CDR3 DNA reads TGTGCCAGCAGTGAAGAAGCCCGGGGCGAGCAGTACTTC.